The entry below describes one T cell receptor (beta chain). No cognate antigen has been identified for it. Per-base qualities were not stored, and no clone one base away is much larger. TCRbeta CDR3 regions were amplified from genomic DNA using the immunoSEQ Assay, a bias-controlled multiplex PCR. In the original analysis: The number of nucleated cells in each sample was estimated from the amplification of reference gene primers within the assay. Sequence reads were collapsed and filtered to measure the absolute abundance of every unique TCRbeta CDR3 rearrangement. For each sample, productive Simpson clonality was calculated as the square root of Simpson's diversity index across productive rearrangements. TCRdb provides this immuneACCESS table in a form limited to in-frame rearrangements. Some clones are lacking; in checked studies, under half of them reflect an unresolved V gene, and why the rest are absent is not known. V, J and clone size derive from that table, while D and trimming were established from the DNA sequence. Counted in this sample were 100,000 or so clones; about 90% of them appeared once. The ten largest make up approximately 15% of the sample.

This record belongs to a study of blood T cell repertoires in COVID-19 (dated by TCRdb to 2019 to 2021). Study-wide context: Samples covering the acute and convalescent phases of COVID-19 were provided by collaborators in the United States, Italy and Spain. The samples were drawn from the first 160 participants of the ongoing ImmuneRACE study and from some 1,300 subjects provided by 6 global collaborators. Deeply sampled blood TCRbeta repertoires from subjects exposed to, actively infected with, or recovered from COVID-19 were included in the dataset. Where available, HLA class I and class II types were taken from metadata supplied by the sample provider and were not determined by assay-based typing. The material from the prospective study consisted of cDNA or gDNA derived from T cells, B-cell-depleted T cells, or PBMCs. A freely available public database, intended as a resource for researchers studying the immune response to SARS-CoV-2, is where the repertoires were released. Sample metadata almost always included a de-identified subject ID, COVID-19 status, age in years and sex. The investigation overall reported the following: How much clinical and demographic metadata was included differed by source and by participant, and the metadata was provided uncurated.

Each collaborating institution followed its own protocols to collect whole blood in K2EDTA tubes. Collaborator samples were shipped for TCRbeta analysis as frozen whole blood, isolated PBMCs, or DNA extracted from either sample type. This receptor was taken from a man between 50 and 59 years old with acute or convalescent COVID-19. The source material was peripheral blood.

The CDR3 has the sequence CASSPDNPKSDGYTF. The base sequence is TGTGCCAGCAGTCCCGACAACCCGAAATCTGATGGCTACACCTTC. The V and J genes are TRBV2 and TRBJ1-2, with no D gene named confidently. In the germline V gene, CDR1 corresponds to SNHLY and CDR2 to FYNNEI. The CDR3 measures 15 amino acids from cysteine to phenylalanine. The kept DNA is CDR3 alone, 45 bases in frame from the first base. The germline ends are 19 bases apart after V is trimmed by 5 bases and J by 6 bases.